These 11 T cell receptor beta chains originate from one sample sequenced in a study of cytomegalovirus exposure and HLA in healthy donors. The PCR had 60 Vbeta and 13 Jbeta primers. The data were produced by immunoSEQ multiplex PCR, yet TCRdb's version contains in-frame clones alone and is incomplete. The sample includes about 190,000 clones, 65% to 85% of them seen just once. The source material was PBMCs. The receptors derive from a young woman in good health and CMV-seronegative.

The gene calls are TRBV10-3 and TRBJ1-2; D is uncertain. Trimming left V 10 bases short and J 3 bases short, with 15 bases between. The germline V gene encodes CDR1 ENHRY and CDR2 SYGVKD. The CDR3 length is 13 residues. The CDR3 nucleotides read TGTGCCACGACTTGGGGAGCAGACTATGGCTACACCTTC. Translated: CATTWGADYGYTF.

The genes are TRBV5-1 and TRBJ2-7; D is possibly TRBD1 (5 bases). V was pared by 4 bases and J by 0 bases, with 8 bases between. The CDR3 has 13 residues. The germline V gene has CDR1 SGHRS and CDR2 YFSETQ. The CDR3: CASSPDTSYEQYF. CDR3 in DNA: TGCGCCAGCAGCCCGGACACCTCCTACGAGCAGTACTTC.

The chain combines TRBV7-3 with TRBJ2-5, with 16 bases matching TRBD2. The CDR3 covers 17 residues. CDR1 SGHTA and CDR2 FQGTGA come from the germline V gene. V was pared by 5 bases and J by 4 bases, with 7 bases of the junction left unmatched. CDR3 coding DNA: TGTGCCAGCAGCAAGGGACTAGCGGGAGGGGATGGAGAGACCCAGTACTTC. Protein: CASSKGLAGGDGETQYF.

The chain links TRBV12-1 to TRBJ2-1; TRBD1 is taken as the D call from the table, unchecked against the DNA. TRBV12-1 is annotated as a pseudogene. This CDR3 is built from 13 residues. The CDR3 is CASSQTGVGEQFF. The CDR3 coding sequence is TGTGCCAGCAGCCAAACAGGGGTCGGTGAGCAGTTCTTC.

The genes are TRBV5-8 and TRBJ1-2; 8 bases fit TRBD1. CDR1 SGHTS and CDR2 YDEGEE come from the germline V gene. The CDR3 has 13 amino acids. With V trimmed by 3 bases and J by 4 bases, 2 bases remained unmatched. This chain's CDR3 is CASSYGQGYGYTF. The DNA of the CDR3 is TGTGCCAGCAGCTATGGACAGGGCTATGGCTACACCTTC. The full variable domain, with the rest looked up from reference TRBV5-8 and TRBJ1-2, is EAGVTQSPTHLIKTRGQQATLRCSPISGHTSVYWYQQALGLGLQFLLWYDEGEERNRGNFPPRFSGRQFPNYSSELNVNALELEDSALYLCASSYGQGYGYTFGSGTRLTVV.

In this sample, this clone turned up a few times. The chain joins TRBV4-1 to TRBJ2-1, with D maybe TRBD2 (6 bases). Trimming shortened V by 4 bases and J by 2 bases, and 18 bases separated the two germline ends. The CDR3 length is 17 residues. From germline, CDR1 is MGHRA and CDR2 YSYEKL. CDR3 DNA sequence: TGCGCCAGCAGCCGCAAAAGGGAGGTAGCTCCCTACAATGAGCAGTTCTTC. Translation: CASSRKREVAPYNEQFF.

The chain couples TRBV28 to TRBJ1-2; possibly TRBD1 for D (5 bases). The CDR3 length is 13 residues. V dropped 3 bases and J dropped 4 bases, with 9 bases sitting between them. Germline V lookup: CDR1 MDHEN, CDR2 SYDVKM. Here the CDR3 DNA reads TGTGCCAGCAGTTTCCCCCAGGGCTATGGCTACACCTTC. It yields the protein CASSFPQGYGYTF.

The chain has TRBV2 and TRBJ1-1; the D gene is possibly TRBD1 (5 bases). This CDR3 contains 13 residues. Germline CDR1 is SNHLY and CDR2 is FYNNEI. Trimming shortened V by 5 bases and J by 3 bases, and 10 bases separated the two germline ends. The CDR3 region has the DNA TGTGCCAGCAGTAATAGGGGTTACACTGAAGCTTTCTTT. As protein: CASSNRGYTEAFF.

This clone was detected once. In DNA form, the CDR3 reads TGTGCCAGCAGCTTGGGGCCTACAGGGAGCTCTGGAAACACCATATATTTT. Protein: CASSLGPTGSSGNTIYF. This chain joins TRBV5-6 and TRBJ1-3, with D perhaps TRBD1 (6 bases). This CDR3 has 17 amino acids. V shed 0 bases and J shed 0 bases, with 13 bases lying between them. The germline V gene has CDR1 SGHDT and CDR2 YYEEEE.

This clone was counted once. The rearrangement links TRBV5-1 to TRBJ2-3; D might be TRBD1 (5 bases). The CDR3 is 15 residues long. Trimming cost V 0 bases and J 0 bases, with 8 bases left between them. CDR1 and CDR2 (germline): SGHRS, YFSETQ. The CDR3 here is CASSLGGWSTDTQYF. CDR3 bases: TGCGCCAGCAGCTTGGGGGGCTGGAGCACAGATACGCAGTATTTT. Together with reference TRBV5-1 and TRBJ2-3, the CDR3 gives the full variable domain: KAGVTQTPRYLIKTRGQQVTLSCSPISGHRSVSWYQQTPGQGLQFLFEYFSETQRNKGNFPGRFSGRQFSNSRSEMNVSTLELGDSALYLCASSLGGWSTDTQYFGPGTRLTVL.

V and J are TRBV27 and TRBJ1-3, with D unclear. This CDR3 region has 17 residues. CDR1 is MNHEY and CDR2 is SMNVEV in the germline V gene (reference sequence). Deletions cut 2 bases from V and 4 bases from J, with 18 bases between. As DNA, the CDR3 is TGTGCCAGCAGTTTAGAGGGAATAGAGGGTAACGGAAACACCATATATTTT. Protein: CASSLEGIEGNGNTIYF.